This TCR beta chain was sequenced during a study of cytomegalovirus exposure and HLA in healthy donors. Points from the study as a whole: Most TCR beta V segments were productive about 90% or about 30% of the time in an earlier analysis.

PCR primers comprised 60 Vbeta and 13 Jbeta primers. Produced via immunoSEQ multiplex PCR; TCRdb's table is partial and in-frame only. Counted here are roughly 110,000 clones, 60% to 80% occurring once; the ten biggest clones make up 2.5%. Of note for this clone: Its antigen is unidentified.

V was cut by 0 bases and J by 5 bases, with 17 bases left in between. CDR3 size: 16 residues. Germline assignment: CDR1 SGHNT and CDR2 YYREEE (reference sequence). The sequence derives from a man between 40 and 49 years old in good health and CMV-seronegative. The rearrangement joins TRBV5-4 to TRBJ2-5; tentatively, D is TRBD2 (7 bases). The source material was PBMCs. CDR3 amino acids: CASSLVGGGPAETQYF. The CDR3, as DNA: TGTGCCAGCAGCTTGGTTGGGGGGGGGCCAGCGGAGACCCAGTACTTC.